A selection of T cell receptor beta chains follows, all from one sample in a study of blood T cells in healthy people across ages. TCRdb analysed the 5' RACE reads with MiXCR anew, one entry per CDR3 protein. The data contain 780,000 or so distinct CDR3 sequences, around three fifths of them singletons. The specimen sequenced was blood. Source of these receptors: a middle-aged man in good health. The conserved cysteine and the conserved F or W are not part of the CDR3 here.

v_call	j_call	cdr3_aa
TRBV3-1	TRBJ2-5	ASSQDTWGRGTQY
TRBV6-6	TRBJ1-2	ASSYQDSSYGYT
TRBV5-1	TRBJ1-2	ASGGTGGVNYGYT
TRBV27	TRBJ2-3	ASSLTRPGRMRDTQY
TRBV6-5	TRBJ2-1	ASSDRNPDREQF
TRBV7-2	TRBJ1-2	ASSSDSSNYGYT
TRBV7-3	TRBJ2-1	ASSSRLGGVNEQF
TRBV5-5	TRBJ2-5	ASSVAAWETQY
TRBV2	TRBJ1-5	ASSWDRGAYSNQPQH
TRBV6-6	TRBJ1-2	ASSSKDTATYGYT
TRBV4-3	TRBJ2-1	ASSQGSRARDNEQF
TRBV7-9	TRBJ2-4	ASSREGSGQY
TRBV6-1	TRBJ2-2	ASKKGANTGELF
TRBV2	TRBJ2-7	ASSGMGNEPARVAYEQY